This TCR beta chain was documented in a study of T cells in Graves' hyperthyroidism and ophthalmopathy. CDR1 is MNHNS, CDR2 SASEGT, per germline. V dropped 1 base and J dropped 3 bases, with 13 bases sitting between them. This CDR3 has 15 amino acids. Each diagnosis was grounded in clinical symptoms, serum thyroxine and TRAb, thyroid ultrasound, and orbital computed tomography. There were TCR beta CDR3 regions amplified from RNA transcripts. HTBI primers were the set used in a first-round RT-PCR of the TCR CDR3. Each CDR3 protein gets one entry after TCRdb re-called the multiplex PCR reads with MiXCR. The repertoire holds some 500,000 distinct CDR3 sequences, with approximately 25% as singletons.

Sequencing input: blood. The chain recombines TRBV6-1 with TRBJ2-7; unclear D gene. This TCR came from a woman in her twenties or thirties with Graves' ophthalmopathy. CDR3 nucleotides: TGTGCCAGCAGTGAAGGGGATGGCAGCATCTACGAGCAGTACTTC. Protein: CASSEGDGSIYEQYF.